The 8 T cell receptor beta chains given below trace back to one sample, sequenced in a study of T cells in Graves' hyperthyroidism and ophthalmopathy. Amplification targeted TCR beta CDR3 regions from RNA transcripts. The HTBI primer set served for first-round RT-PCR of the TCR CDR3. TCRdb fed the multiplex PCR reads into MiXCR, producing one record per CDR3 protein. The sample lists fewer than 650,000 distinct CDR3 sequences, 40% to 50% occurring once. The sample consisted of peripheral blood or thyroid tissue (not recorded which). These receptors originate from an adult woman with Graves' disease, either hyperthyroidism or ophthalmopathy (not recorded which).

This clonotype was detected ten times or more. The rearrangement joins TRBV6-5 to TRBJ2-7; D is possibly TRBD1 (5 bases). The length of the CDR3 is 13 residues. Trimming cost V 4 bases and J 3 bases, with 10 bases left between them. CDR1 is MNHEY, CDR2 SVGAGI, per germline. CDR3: CASSFGALYEQYF. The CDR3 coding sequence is TGTGCCAGCAGTTTTGGGGCCCTCTACGAGCAGTACTTC.

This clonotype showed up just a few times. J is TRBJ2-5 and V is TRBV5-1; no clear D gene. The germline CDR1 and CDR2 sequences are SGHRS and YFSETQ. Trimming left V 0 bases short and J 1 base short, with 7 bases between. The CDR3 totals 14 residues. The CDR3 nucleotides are TGCGCCAGCAGCTTGGAGGGCCTCCAAGAGACCCAGTACTTC. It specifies CASSLEGLQETQYF.

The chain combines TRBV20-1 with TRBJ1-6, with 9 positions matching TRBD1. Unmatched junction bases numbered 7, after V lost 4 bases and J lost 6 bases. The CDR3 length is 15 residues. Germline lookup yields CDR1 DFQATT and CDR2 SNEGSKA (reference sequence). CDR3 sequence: CSATRDRGFNSPLHF. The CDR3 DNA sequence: TGCAGTGCTACCCGAGACAGGGGGTTTAATTCACCCCTCCACTTT.

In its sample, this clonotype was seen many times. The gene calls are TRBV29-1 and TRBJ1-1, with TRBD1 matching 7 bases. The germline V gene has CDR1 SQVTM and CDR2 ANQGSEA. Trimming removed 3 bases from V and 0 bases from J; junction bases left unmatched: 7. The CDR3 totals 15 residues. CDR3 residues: CSVDPWDSMNTEAFF. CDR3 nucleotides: TGCAGCGTTGACCCCTGGGACAGCATGAACACTGAAGCTTTCTTT.

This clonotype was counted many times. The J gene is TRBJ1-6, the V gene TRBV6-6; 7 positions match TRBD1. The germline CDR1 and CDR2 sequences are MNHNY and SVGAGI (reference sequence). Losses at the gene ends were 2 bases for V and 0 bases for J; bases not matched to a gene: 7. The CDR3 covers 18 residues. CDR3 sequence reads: CASSYGQGGNSYNSPLHF. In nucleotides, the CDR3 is TGTGCCAGCAGTTACGGGCAGGGGGGAAACTCCTATAATTCACCCCTCCACTTT.

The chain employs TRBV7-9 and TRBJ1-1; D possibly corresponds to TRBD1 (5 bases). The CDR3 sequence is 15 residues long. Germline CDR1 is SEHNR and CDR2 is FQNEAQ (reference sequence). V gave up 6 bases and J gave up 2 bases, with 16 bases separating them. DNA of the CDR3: TGTGCCAGCAGGCCTAAAACAGGTCTCAACACTGAAGCTTTCTTT. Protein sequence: CASRPKTGLNTEAFF.

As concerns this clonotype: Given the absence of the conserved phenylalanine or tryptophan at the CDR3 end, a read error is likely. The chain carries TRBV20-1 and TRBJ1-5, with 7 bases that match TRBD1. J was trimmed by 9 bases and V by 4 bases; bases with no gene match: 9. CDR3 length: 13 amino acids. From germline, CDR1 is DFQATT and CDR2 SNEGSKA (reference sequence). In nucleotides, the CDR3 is TGCAGTGCTACGGGGACAGTGTTGGGGCCCCAGCATTCT. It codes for CSATGTVLGPQHS.

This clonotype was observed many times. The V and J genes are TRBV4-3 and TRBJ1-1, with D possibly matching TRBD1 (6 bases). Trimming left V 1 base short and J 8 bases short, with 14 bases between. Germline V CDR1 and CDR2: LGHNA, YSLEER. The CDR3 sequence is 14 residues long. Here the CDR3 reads CASSQVLQGAEAFF. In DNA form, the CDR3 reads TGCGCCAGCAGCCAAGTCCTACAGGGCGCCGAAGCTTTCTTT.